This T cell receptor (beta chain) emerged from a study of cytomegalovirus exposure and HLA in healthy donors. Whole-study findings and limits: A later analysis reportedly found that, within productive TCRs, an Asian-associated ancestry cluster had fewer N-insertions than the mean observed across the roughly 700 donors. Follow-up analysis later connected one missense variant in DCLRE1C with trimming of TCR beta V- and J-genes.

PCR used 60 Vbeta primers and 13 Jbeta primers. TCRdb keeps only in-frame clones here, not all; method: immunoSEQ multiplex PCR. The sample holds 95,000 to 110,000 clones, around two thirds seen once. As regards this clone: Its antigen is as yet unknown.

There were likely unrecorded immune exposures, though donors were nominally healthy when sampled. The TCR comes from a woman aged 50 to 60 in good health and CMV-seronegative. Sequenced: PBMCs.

CDR3: CASSLVQRGNTEAFF. CDR3 in DNA: TGCGCCAGCAGCTTGGTACAGCGGGGGAACACTGAAGCTTTCTTT. The V gene is TRBV5-1, the J gene TRBJ1-1; D not certain. V shed 0 bases and J shed 1 base, with 10 bases lying between them. This CDR3 has 15 residues. Germline CDR1 reads SGHRS; CDR2 reads YFSETQ.